This T cell receptor beta chain was sequenced for a study of response to subunit inactivated influenza vaccine. Regarding the study as a whole: With each seasonal influenza vaccination, the authors suggested, few new T cells are recruited.

This clonotype showed up many times. Its antigen is currently unknown. TCRdb re-derived calls from the RT-PCR reads in MiXCR, one entry per CDR3 protein. The profile shows approximately 480,000 distinct CDR3 sequences, approximately 11% of them singletons. V lost 5 bases and J lost 5, with 12 bases in between. Germline CDR1 MNHNS, CDR2 SASEGT. The CDR3 has 13 amino acids. V and J are TRBV6-1 and TRBJ2-5; the D gene is possibly TRBD1 (5 bases). The sequencing here drew on PBMCs from blood, taken 40 to 50 days after vaccination. The sequence was obtained from a man aged 50-59 years who received an inactivated influenza vaccine. The CDR3 coding sequence is TGTGCCAGCAGTCAGGGTTTAGGCGAGACCCAGTACTTC. It encodes CASSQGLGETQYF.